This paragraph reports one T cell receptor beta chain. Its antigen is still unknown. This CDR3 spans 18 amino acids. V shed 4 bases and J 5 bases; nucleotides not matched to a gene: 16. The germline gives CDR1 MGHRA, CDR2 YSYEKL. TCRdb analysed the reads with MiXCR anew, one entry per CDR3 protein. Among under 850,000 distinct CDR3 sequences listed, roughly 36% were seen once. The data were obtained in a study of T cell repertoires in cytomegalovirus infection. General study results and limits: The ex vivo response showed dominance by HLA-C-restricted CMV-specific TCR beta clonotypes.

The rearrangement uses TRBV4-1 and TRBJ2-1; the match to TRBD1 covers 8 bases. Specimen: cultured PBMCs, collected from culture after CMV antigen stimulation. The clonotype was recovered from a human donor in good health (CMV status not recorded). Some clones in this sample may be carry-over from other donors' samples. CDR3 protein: CASSPLLLDRVSHNEQFF. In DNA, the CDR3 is TGCGCCAGCAGCCCGCTACTCCTGGACAGGGTATCCCACAATGAGCAGTTCTTC.